Shown below are 27 T cell receptor beta chains from a single sample sequenced in a study of blood T cells in healthy people across ages. Sample-barcoded 5' priming and a J-beta primer mix drove a second PCR of about 6 to 12 cycles. TCRdb itself ran the 5' RACE reads through MiXCR, one entry per CDR3 protein. The sample contains approximately 490,000 distinct CDR3 sequences, about 24% of which appear only once. The same sample was also used in a study of T cells of mothers and their children.

Input material: blood. The receptors originated from a boy aged 5-17 years in good health.

This clonotype has a handful of counts. The chain is built from TRBV27 and TRBJ1-6; possible D gene TRBD1, 6 bases. With 5 bases removed from V and 0 bases from J, the gap between germline ends came to 17 bases. This CDR3 region has 18 residues. Germline V gene data show CDR1 as MNHEY and CDR2 as SMNVEV (reference sequence). CDR3 region: CASSKTRTATSYNSPLHF. The CDR3 region has the DNA TGTGCCAGCAGTAAAACTAGGACAGCTACCTCCTATAATTCACCCCTCCACTTT.

In this sample, this clonotype turned up a few times. This chain uses TRBV5-8 with TRBJ1-2; possible D gene TRBD1, 6 bases. The CDR3 is made up of 13 amino acids. Germline lookup yields CDR1 SGHTS and CDR2 YDEGEE. V shed 2 bases and J shed 4 bases, with 9 bases lying between them. CDR3 protein: CASSLWTAYGYTF. In DNA form, the CDR3 reads TGTGCCAGCAGCTTATGGACAGCCTATGGCTACACCTTC.

The J gene is TRBJ2-1, the V gene TRBV20-1; D is perhaps TRBD2 (5 bases). The CDR3 contains 13 residues. In germline, CDR1 is DFQATT, CDR2 SNEGSKA (reference sequence). V shed 5 bases and J shed 6 bases, with 14 bases lying between them. CDR3 loop: CSAEKGSPNEQFF. The DNA for the CDR3 is TGCAGTGCTGAGAAAGGGAGCCCCAATGAGCAGTTCTTC.

This clonotype was detected ten times or more. The chain recombines TRBV15 with TRBJ2-3; no clear D. This CDR3 is 16 amino acids long. V shed 1 base and J shed 3 bases, with 14 bases lying between them. Germline V gene data show CDR1 as LNHNV and CDR2 as YYDKDF (reference sequence). CDR3 bases: TGTGCCACCAGCAGAGGAGGTCGGGCCGGGACAGATACGCAGTATTTT. It is translated as CATSRGGRAGTDTQYF.

The chain combines TRBV11-3 with TRBJ2-1; D is possibly TRBD2 (6 bases). Trimming shortened V by 7 bases and J by 7 bases, and 23 bases separated the two germline ends. CDR1 and CDR2 from the germline V gene are SGHNT and YENEEA. The CDR3 contains 16 residues. Written as DNA, the CDR3 is TGTGCCAGCACCCCAACCTCCGGATCGGCGGGGAATGAGCAGTTCTTC. Translating it yields CASTPTSGSAGNEQFF.

This clonotype has more than one count but fewer than ten. The rearrangement links TRBV7-6 to TRBJ1-4; 7 nucleotides match TRBD1. V was pared by 5 bases and J by 8 bases, with 11 bases of the junction left unmatched. CDR1 is SGHVS, CDR2 FNYEAQ, per germline. The CDR3 is 15 amino acids. CDR3 amino acids: CASSRHRGSGEKLFF. CDR3 DNA: TGTGCCAGCAGCAGACACAGGGGCTCAGGAGAAAAACTGTTTTTT.

This clonotype has only a few counts. The V gene is TRBV29-1, the J gene TRBJ2-3; the D is unclear. This CDR3 has 11 amino acids. The V end was cut by 5 bases, the J end by 7 bases, with 10 bases between. Germline CDR1 SQVTM, CDR2 ANQGSEA. CDR3 loop: CSVHSGHTQYF. Written as DNA, the CDR3 is TGCAGCGTTCACTCCGGGCATACGCAGTATTTT.

The rearrangement joins TRBV7-2 to TRBJ2-5, with D unclear. Germline-derived CDR1 and CDR2 are SGHTA and FQGNSA. V was pared by 4 bases and J by 5 bases, with 8 bases between. This CDR3 has 12 amino acids. The CDR3: CASSSYVETQYF. CDR3 in DNA: TGTGCCAGCAGCTCGTACGTGGAGACCCAGTACTTC.

The V call is TRBV7-9, the J call TRBJ2-7, with TRBD2 matching over 9 bases. Germline CDR1 and CDR2: SEHNR and FQNEAQ (reference sequence). V was clipped by 2 bases and J by 7 bases; unmatched bases: 9. This CDR3 region has 15 residues. CDR3 DNA sequence: TGTGCCAGCAGCTTACGCGAGCGGGAGGCGGAAGAGCAGTACTTC. Translating it yields CASSLREREAEEQYF.

V and J are TRBV19 and TRBJ2-1, with D perhaps being TRBD1 or TRBD2 (6 bases each). The better agreement between TRBJ2-7 and the DNA end casts doubt on the J call. Germline lookup yields CDR1 LNHDA and CDR2 SQIVND (reference sequence). CDR3 length: 14 amino acids. CDR3 in DNA: TGTGCCAGTTCCTATGGGGGGCGCAACAACGAGCAGTACTTC. As protein: CASSYGGRNNEQYF.

This clonotype came up a few times. This chain connects TRBV10-3 to TRBJ2-2; 10 positions match TRBD1. CDR3 length: 17 amino acids. V dropped 6 bases and J dropped 0; count of bases not matched to a gene: 7. Germline V gives CDR1 ENHRY, CDR2 SYGVKD. The CDR3 reads CAISAWDRGANTGELFF. DNA of the CDR3: TGTGCCATCAGCGCGTGGGACAGGGGCGCGAACACCGGGGAGCTGTTTTTT.

The chain uses TRBV20-1 and TRBJ2-1; maybe TRBD2 (6 bases). Trimming took off 8 bases at V and 0 bases at J, with 17 bases between the two ends. This CDR3 has 15 amino acids. Germline V lookup: CDR1 DFQATT, CDR2 SNEGSKA (reference sequence). CDR3 sequence (DNA): TGCAGTCCCCGAGGGAGGAGGGCCTCCTACAATGAGCAGTTCTTC. Amino acid sequence: CSPRGRRASYNEQFF.

This clonotype showed up just a few times. V gene TRBV4-3 combines with J gene TRBJ1-1; D ambiguous. The V gene lost 4 bases and the J gene lost 1 base, with 10 bases spanning the gap. CDR1 is LGHNA, CDR2 YSLEER, per germline. The length of the CDR3 is 14 residues. The CDR3 DNA is TGCGCCAGCAGCCCCACCGGGGAGAACACTGAAGCTTTCTTT. Translating gives CASSPTGENTEAFF.

The V and J genes are TRBV28 and TRBJ2-1; D is undetermined. Germline lookup yields CDR1 MDHEN and CDR2 SYDVKM. V shed 6 bases and J shed 7 bases, with 7 bases lying between them. The CDR3 covers 11 residues. The chain's CDR3 is CASRLGNEQFF. In nucleotides, the CDR3 is TGTGCCAGCAGACTGGGGAATGAGCAGTTCTTC.

The chain is built from TRBV5-1 and TRBJ2-5, with TRBD1 as a possible D gene (6 bases). The J call may be wrong; the DNA end is better matched by TRBJ2-7. There are 16 residues in the CDR3. Germline V lookup: CDR1 SGHRS, CDR2 YFSETQ. The CDR3 loop is CASSVDSFSFRDEQYF. The DNA of the CDR3 is TGCGCCAGCAGCGTGGACAGCTTCTCTTTTCGCGACGAGCAGTACTTC.

In this sample, this clonotype turned up a few times. CDR3 loop: CASSVPTDTQYF. CDR3 sequence (DNA): TGTGCCAGCAGCGTCCCCACAGATACGCAGTATTTT. The chain carries TRBV9 and TRBJ2-3; D not certain. V lost 2 bases and J 2 bases, leaving 3 bases between the germline ends. CDR3 size: 12 residues. Germline V gives CDR1 SGDLS, CDR2 YYNGEE.

The rearrangement links TRBV12-3 or TRBV12-4 to TRBJ1-4, with a weak D call TRBD1 (6 bases). Trimming cost V 7 bases and J 7 bases, with 16 bases left between them. CDR3 length: 14 amino acids. The CDR3 DNA reads as TGTGCCAGCACCACGGGGGGGGCTAGTGAAAAACTGTTTTTT. It yields the protein CASTTGGASEKLFF.

This clonotype was observed at least ten times. V gene TRBV6-2 or TRBV6-3 combines with J gene TRBJ1-2; the D is unclear. The CDR3 covers 13 residues. V was pared by 10 bases and J by 6 bases, with 18 bases between. Germline CDR1 and CDR2: MNHEY and SVGEGT. This chain's CDR3 is CATRRNMWDGYTF. Here the CDR3 DNA reads TGTGCCACCAGACGGAACATGTGGGATGGCTACACCTTC.

The chain recombines TRBV7-3 with TRBJ2-3; possibly TRBD2 for D (6 bases). The V gene's germline CDR1 is SGHTA and CDR2 FQGTGA. Trimming stripped 5 bases from V and 4 bases from J, with 16 bases between. The CDR3 covers 15 residues. The CDR3 loop is CASSQSGGTADTQYF. DNA for the CDR3: TGTGCCAGCAGCCAAAGTGGGGGGACCGCAGATACGCAGTATTTT.

This rearrangement joins TRBV20-1 to TRBJ2-5, with a weak D call TRBD1 (7 bases). The J call is doubtful: the DNA matches TRBJ2-7 better. Germline assignment: CDR1 DFQATT and CDR2 SNEGSKA (reference sequence). The CDR3 is made up of 15 amino acids. The DNA of the CDR3 is TGCAGTGCTAGAGATTGGGGGGACAGCTCCTACGAGCAGTACTTC. Protein product: CSARDWGDSSYEQYF.

This clonotype has only one observation. The genes are TRBV19 and TRBJ2-5; 7 bases map to TRBD1. The J call may be in error: the DNA end matches TRBJ2-1 better. The germline V gene has CDR1 LNHDA and CDR2 SQIVND (reference sequence). The CDR3 length is 13 residues. Written as DNA, the CDR3 is TGTGCCAGTAGTACCGGACAGGACAATGAGCAGTTCTTC. This encodes CASSTGQDNEQFF.

The rearrangement joins TRBV28 to TRBJ2-5, with unresolved D. The V end lost 4 bases, the J end lost 5 bases, and 11 bases lay between the germline ends. The length of the CDR3 is 13 residues. Germline CDR1 and CDR2: MDHEN and SYDVKM. CDR3 sequence: CASSSPAGETQYF. CDR3 in DNA: TGTGCCAGCAGTTCACCAGCCGGGGAGACCCAGTACTTC.

The chain links TRBV14 to TRBJ1-1; D is undetermined. There are 14 residues in the CDR3. Trimming shortened V by 4 bases and J by 4 bases, and 13 bases separated the two germline ends. Germline loops: CDR1 SGHDN, CDR2 FVKESK. The CDR3 protein is CASSLVDRTTEAFF. In nucleotides, the CDR3 is TGTGCCAGCAGCCTTGTTGATAGGACCACTGAAGCTTTCTTT.

This chain joins TRBV5-4 and TRBJ1-1, with D maybe TRBD1 (5 bases). This CDR3 has 17 residues. Germline V gene lookup returns CDR1 SGHNT and CDR2 YYREEE (reference sequence). The V end was cut by 5 bases, the J end by 0 bases, with 20 bases between. The CDR3 protein is CASRSAGGWTMNTEAFF. The CDR3 nucleotides read TGTGCCAGCAGGTCCGCCGGGGGGTGGACAATGAACACTGAAGCTTTCTTT.

The gene calls are TRBV7-3 and TRBJ2-2; D is ambiguous. The germline V gene encodes CDR1 SGHTA and CDR2 FQGTGA. This CDR3 is built from 15 residues. Between the trimmed V and J ends, which lost 5 bases and 3 bases, there was a span of 13 bases. The CDR3 sequence is CASSPQFSYTGELFF. DNA for the CDR3: TGTGCCAGCAGCCCCCAGTTTAGCTACACCGGGGAGCTGTTTTTT.

The rearrangement joins TRBV3-1 to TRBJ1-4, with a tentative D call TRBD1 (5 bases). This CDR3 has 17 amino acids. Germline CDR1 reads LGHDT; CDR2 reads YNNKEL (reference sequence). V gave up 0 bases and J gave up 4 bases, with 15 bases separating them. CDR3 sequence reads: CASSQEKVAGVNEKLFF. CDR3 coding DNA: TGTGCCAGCAGCCAAGAGAAGGTTGCGGGGGTTAATGAAAAACTGTTTTTT.

The chain recombines TRBV4-3 with TRBJ2-3; 13 bases are shared with TRBD2. V dropped 6 bases and J dropped 5; count of bases not matched to a gene: 11. CDR1 and CDR2 from the germline V gene are LGHNA and YSLEER. The CDR3 is 17 residues long. The DNA for the CDR3 is TGCGCCAGCAGTTCCGGGACTAGCGGGGAGGGAGGAGATACGCAGTATTTT. Translation gives CASSSGTSGEGGDTQYF.